This TCR beta chain was identified during a study of blood T cell repertoires in COVID-19. Study-level information: Donors in the United States, Italy and Spain gave samples during acute or convalescent COVID-19. T cells, B-cell-depleted T cells, or PBMCs supplied cDNA or gDNA.

Germline CDR1 reads SGHDT; CDR2 reads YYEEEE. The CDR3 spans 15 residues. Concerning this clone itself: Sequence at one end of the junction differs from germline and may be a read error.

The repertoire was sequenced with immunoSEQ multiplex PCR; TCRdb's copy has only in-frame clones and lacks some. Of over 300,000 clones in the sample, almost 90% were seen once. The chain recombines TRBV5-6 with TRBJ2-6; the D gene is possibly TRBD1 (5 bases). The sequence derives from a man aged 18 to 35 with active or convalescent COVID-19. The sequenced material came from peripheral blood. The CDR3: CASSIWGSGANVLTF. CDR3 DNA: TGTGCCAGCAGCATATGGGGTTCTGGGGCCAACGTGCTGACTTTC.